This T cell receptor (beta chain) was identified during a study of T cell responses to AZD1222 COVID-19 vaccine. A note on this clone: Its antigen is currently unknown.

Per germline, CDR1 KGHSH and CDR2 LQKENI. V lost 3 bases and J 1 base, leaving 12 bases between the germline ends. The CDR3 spans 15 residues. Study-level results: Clonal diversity was possibly underestimated, and the donors were mostly white British, with more females.

Libraries were prepared by immunoSEQ multiplex PCR; TCRdb keeps only in-frame clonotypes and omits some of them. The sample lists more than 150,000 clones, approximately 91% occurring once. The sample here was peripheral blood, taken on day 0 of AZD1222 vaccination. This receptor was obtained from an adult in good health. The chain couples TRBV18 to TRBJ1-1; D not resolved. CDR3 nucleotides: TGTGCCAGCTCACCGCTAGGGTGGGAGAACACTGAAGCTTTCTTT. Translating it yields CASSPLGWENTEAFF.